This TCR beta chain was obtained from a study of CXCR3-negative and CXCR3-positive naive CD8 T cells. Whole-study results and caveats: TRB CDR3 hydrophobicity was greater in CXCR3-positive naive cells than in CXCR3-negative naive cells. Memory CD8+ cells had much lower diversity, and both naive subsets had comparably high diversity. Comparison of naive subsets found surface CD5 to be comparable, and TCR strength was inferred on the basis of TRB CDR3 properties.

UMI labels and 5' RACE were used to prepare the TRB cDNA libraries. From its re-call of the 5' RACE reads, TCRdb lists each CDR3 protein once, without DNA. The sample holds 65,000 to 75,000 distinct CDR3 sequences. The CDR3 is 14 residues long. Germline V lookup: CDR1 MGHRA, CDR2 YSYEKL. With regard to this clonotype: What it binds is unknown.

This receptor was identified in a human donor in good health. Some clones in this sample may be carry-over from other donors' samples. The chain is built from TRBV4-1 and TRBJ2-3; no DNA is available, so the TRBD1 call from TCRdb remains unchecked. Sequenced material: naive CXCR3+ CD8+ T cells from blood. Described subset: CD45RO-CCR7+CD27+CD95- naive CD8+ T cells expressing CXCR3 (TNR3+). The CDR3 protein is CASSRQTSTDTQYF.